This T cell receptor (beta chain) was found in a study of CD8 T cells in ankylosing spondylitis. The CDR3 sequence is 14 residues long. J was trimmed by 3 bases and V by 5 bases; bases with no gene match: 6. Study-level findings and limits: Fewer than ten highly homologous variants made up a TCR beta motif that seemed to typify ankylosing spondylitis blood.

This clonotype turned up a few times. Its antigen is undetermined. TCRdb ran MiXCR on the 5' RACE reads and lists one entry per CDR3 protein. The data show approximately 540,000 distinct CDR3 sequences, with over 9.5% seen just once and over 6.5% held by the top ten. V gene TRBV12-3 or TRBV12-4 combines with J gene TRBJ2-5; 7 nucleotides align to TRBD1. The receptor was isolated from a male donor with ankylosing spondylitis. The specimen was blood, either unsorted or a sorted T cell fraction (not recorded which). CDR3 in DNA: TGTGCCAGCAGTGCCGGGACAGCGAAAGAGACCCAGTACTTC. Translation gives CASSAGTAKETQYF.